The entry below gives a single TCR beta chain sequence along with its context. Its specificity is unknown. These data belong to a study of cytomegalovirus exposure and HLA in healthy donors. PCR primers comprised 60 Vbeta and 13 Jbeta primers. Here immunoSEQ multiplex PCR was the method, and the copy in TCRdb shows in-frame clones only, minus some. This table holds about 120,000 clones, roughly 70% found once. With 6 bases clipped from V and 3 bases from J, the junction kept 4 bases outside the gene matches. CDR1 is MDHEN, CDR2 SYDVKM, per germline. The CDR3 totals 14 residues. Study results and limitations: Upon later analysis, HLA-associated TCR beta chains proved more clonally expanded than other, equally common chains. According to an earlier analysis, most TCR beta V segments yielded productive rearrangements about 87% or about 30% of the time.

The specimen was PBMCs. The chain joins TRBV28 to TRBJ1-5; the match to TRBD1 covers 8 bases. The TCR sequence derives from a woman in her late teens or twenties in good health and CMV-seronegative. CDR3 amino acids: CASRLTGANQPQHF. The CDR3, as DNA: TGTGCCAGCAGGCTGACAGGGGCCAATCAGCCCCAGCATTTT.